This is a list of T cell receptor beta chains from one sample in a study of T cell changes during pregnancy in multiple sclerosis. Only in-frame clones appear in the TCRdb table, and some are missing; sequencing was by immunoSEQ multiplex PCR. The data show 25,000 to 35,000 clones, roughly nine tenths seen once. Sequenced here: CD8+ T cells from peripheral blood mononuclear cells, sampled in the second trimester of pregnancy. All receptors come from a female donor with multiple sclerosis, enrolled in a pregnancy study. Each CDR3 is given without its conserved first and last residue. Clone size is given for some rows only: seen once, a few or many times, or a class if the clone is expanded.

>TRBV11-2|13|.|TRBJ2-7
ASSVGAVSSYEQY
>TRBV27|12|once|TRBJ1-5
ASSFLGAVQPQH
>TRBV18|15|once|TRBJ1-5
ASSPPETGGIDQPQH
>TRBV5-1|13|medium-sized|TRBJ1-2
ASSLAGTGTDGYT
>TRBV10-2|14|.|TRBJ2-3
ASRGEASEFTDTQY
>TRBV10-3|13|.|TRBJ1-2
AISDDSSWGYGYT
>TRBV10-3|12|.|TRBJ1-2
ANAPQSANYGYT
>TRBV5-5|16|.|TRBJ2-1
ASSLILAGVQKYNEQF
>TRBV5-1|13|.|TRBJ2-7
ASSLVLAESYEQY
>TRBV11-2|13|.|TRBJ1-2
ASSLGGLPIGGYT
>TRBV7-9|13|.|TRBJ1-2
ASSLAPGGRNGYT
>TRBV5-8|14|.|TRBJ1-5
ASRGEGGHSNQPQH
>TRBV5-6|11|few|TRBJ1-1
ASSRTGPTEAF
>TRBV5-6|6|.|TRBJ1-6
ASSFPY
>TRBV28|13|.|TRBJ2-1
ASSLGTSDYNEQF
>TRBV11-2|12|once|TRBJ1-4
ASRSGQGDEKLF
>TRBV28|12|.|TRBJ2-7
ASSGTGTTYEQY
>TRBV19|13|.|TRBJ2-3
ASSMGDSRTDTQY
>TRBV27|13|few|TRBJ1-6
ASSLRDTVDSPLH
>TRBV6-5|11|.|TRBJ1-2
ASSPGTYYGYT
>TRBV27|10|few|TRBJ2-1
ASHRTGSEQF